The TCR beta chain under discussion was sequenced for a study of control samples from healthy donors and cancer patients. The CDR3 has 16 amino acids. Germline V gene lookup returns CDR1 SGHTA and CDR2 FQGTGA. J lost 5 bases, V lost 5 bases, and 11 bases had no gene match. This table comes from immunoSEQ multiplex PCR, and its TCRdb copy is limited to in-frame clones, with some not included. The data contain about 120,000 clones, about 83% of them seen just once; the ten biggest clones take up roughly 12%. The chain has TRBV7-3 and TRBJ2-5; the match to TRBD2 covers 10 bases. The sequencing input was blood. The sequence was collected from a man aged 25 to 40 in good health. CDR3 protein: CASSPEPAGGLETQYF. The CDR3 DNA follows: TGTGCCAGCAGCCCAGAGCCAGCGGGGGGGCTTGAGACCCAGTACTTC.